The 8 T cell receptor beta chains reported below all come from one sample, sequenced in a study of CD8 T cells in ankylosing spondylitis. Their antigens remain unidentified. A single record per CDR3 protein comes from TCRdb applying MiXCR to the 5' RACE reads. This sample carries a few hundred thousand distinct CDR3 sequences, about 13% of them seen once, and the ten largest clones take under 7.5%. General observations from the study: Seemingly characteristic of ankylosing spondylitis blood was a TCR beta motif consisting of several highly homologous variants.

Sequenced material: blood, either unsorted or a sorted T cell fraction (not recorded which). These receptors were obtained from a male donor with ankylosing spondylitis.

This chain connects TRBV4-1 to TRBJ2-5, with 8 bases matching TRBD1. Trimming took 0 bases from V and 1 from J; bases not matched to a gene: 1. The CDR3 is made up of 15 amino acids. Germline loops: CDR1 MGHRA, CDR2 YSYEKL. This CDR3 reads CASSQDQGAQETQYF. DNA of the CDR3: TGCGCCAGCAGCCAAGACCAGGGGGCCCAAGAGACCCAGTACTTC.

This chain connects TRBV12-3 or TRBV12-4 to TRBJ1-5, with 7 positions matching TRBD1. The CDR3 covers 17 residues. The ends lost 2 bases at V and 9 bases at J; junction bases unmatched: 16. The CDR3 here is CASSLHVGDSDKGPQHF. The CDR3 bases are TGTGCCAGCAGTTTACATGTCGGGGACAGCGATAAGGGGCCCCAGCATTTT.

As to this clonotype: Germline is not matched at one junction end, which may reflect a read error. This chain links TRBV11-2 with TRBJ2-3; TRBD2 matches 9 bases. CDR1 is SGHAT, CDR2 FQNNGV, per germline. The CDR3 totals 15 residues. CDR3 in amino acids: CASSLQGLATDTQYF. Here the CDR3 DNA reads TGTGCTAGCAGCTTACAGGGACTAGCCACAGATACGCAGTATTTT.

The sample holds many counts of this clonotype. This chain joins TRBV20-1 and TRBJ2-3; perhaps TRBD1 as D (5 bases). CDR3 length equals 13 residues. Germline CDR1 and CDR2: DFQATT and SNEGSKA (reference sequence). V was trimmed by 7 bases and J by 0 bases, leaving 11 bases between them. The CDR3 DNA sequence: TGCAGTGGCGCGACAGAGAGCACAGATACGCAGTATTTT. Amino acid sequence: CSGATESTDTQYF.

This clonotype was counted at least ten times. V is TRBV24-1 and J is TRBJ1-2; 10 bases agree with TRBD1. This CDR3 is 18 amino acids long. Germline V gene sequence: CDR1 KGHDR, CDR2 SFDVKD. V gave up 5 bases and J gave up 8 bases; unmatched junction bases: 19. The CDR3 DNA sequence: TGTGCCACCAGTGGATTCACTCCCGGGACAGGGGACATTGAGGGCTACACCTTC. Translation: CATSGFTPGTGDIEGYTF.

This clonotype appeared a few times. The rearrangement uses TRBV24-1 and TRBJ2-1; TRBD2 might be the D (7 bases). The germline gives CDR1 KGHDR, CDR2 SFDVKD. V shed 1 base and J shed 5 bases, with 11 bases lying between them. The CDR3 runs to 15 residues. The CDR3 DNA is TGTGCCACCAGTGATTTTCAGGGGAGGGACAATGAGCAGTTCTTC. Amino acid sequence: CATSDFQGRDNEQFF.

This clonotype came up a few times. The chain uses TRBV4-1 and TRBJ2-3, with D tentatively TRBD2 (6 bases). V was shortened by 1 base and J by 0 bases, with 14 bases between the two germline ends. The germline CDR1 and CDR2 sequences are MGHRA and YSYEKL. The CDR3 has 17 residues. The CDR3, as DNA: TGCGCCAGCAGCCAAGCACCTACGGGAGCTAGCACAGATACGCAGTATTTT. Protein sequence: CASSQAPTGASTDTQYF.

The genes are TRBV24-1 and TRBJ1-6; no clear D gene. The CDR3 has 18 amino acids. Between the trimmed V and J ends, which lost 8 bases and 9 bases, there was a span of 28 bases. CDR1 is KGHDR and CDR2 is SFDVKD in the germline V gene. CDR3 in DNA: TGTGCCACCACCACACGGACCTTCAACGATACCTTTGGTTCACCCCTCCACTTT. Translating it yields CATTTRTFNDTFGSPLHF.